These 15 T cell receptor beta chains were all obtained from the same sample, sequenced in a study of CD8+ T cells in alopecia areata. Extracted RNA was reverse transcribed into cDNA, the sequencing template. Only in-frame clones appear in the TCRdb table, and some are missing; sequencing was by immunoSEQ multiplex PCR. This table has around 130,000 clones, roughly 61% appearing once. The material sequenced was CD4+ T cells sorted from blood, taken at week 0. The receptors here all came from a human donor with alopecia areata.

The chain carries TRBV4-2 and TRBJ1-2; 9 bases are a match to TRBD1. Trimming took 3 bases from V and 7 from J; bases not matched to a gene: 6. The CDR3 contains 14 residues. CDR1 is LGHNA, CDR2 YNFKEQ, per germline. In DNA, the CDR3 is TGTGCCAGCAGCCAGCCGGGACAGGGAGGTGGCTACACCTTC. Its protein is CASSQPGQGGGYTF.

The CDR3 bases are TGCGCCAGCAGCTTGGCGGGGGAGACCCAGTACTTC. Translation gives CASSLAGETQYF. The chain employs TRBV5-1 and TRBJ2-5; tentatively, D is TRBD2 (5 bases). The CDR3 extends over 12 amino acids. Trimming took off 0 bases at V and 5 bases at J, with 5 bases between the two ends. Germline V gene lookup returns CDR1 SGHRS and CDR2 YFSETQ.

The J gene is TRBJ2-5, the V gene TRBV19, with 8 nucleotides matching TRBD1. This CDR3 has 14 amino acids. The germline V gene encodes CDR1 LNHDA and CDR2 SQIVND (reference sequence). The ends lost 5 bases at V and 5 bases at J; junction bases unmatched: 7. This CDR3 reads CASSWQGAWETQYF. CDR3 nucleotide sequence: TGTGCCAGTAGTTGGCAGGGGGCCTGGGAGACCCAGTACTTC.

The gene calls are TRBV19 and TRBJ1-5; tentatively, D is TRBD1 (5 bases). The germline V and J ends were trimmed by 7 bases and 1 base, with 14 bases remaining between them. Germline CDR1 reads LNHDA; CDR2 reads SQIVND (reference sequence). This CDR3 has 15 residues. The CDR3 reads CASNKAGRSNQPQHF. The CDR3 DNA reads TGTGCCAGTAACAAAGCAGGGAGAAGCAATCAGCCCCAGCATTTT.

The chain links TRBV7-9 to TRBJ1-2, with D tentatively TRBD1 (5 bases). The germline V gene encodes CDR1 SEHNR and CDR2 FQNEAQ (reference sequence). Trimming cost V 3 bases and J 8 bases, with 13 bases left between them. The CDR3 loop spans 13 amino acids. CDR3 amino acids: CASSFGQGSGYTF. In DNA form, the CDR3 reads TGTGCCAGCAGCTTTGGTCAGGGAAGCGGCTACACCTTC. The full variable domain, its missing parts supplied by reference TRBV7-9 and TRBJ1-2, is DTGVSQNPRHKITKRGQNVTFRCDPISEHNRLYWYRQTLGQGPEFLTYFQNEAQLEKSRLLSDRFSAERPKGSFSTLEIQRTEQGDSAMYLCASSFGQGSGYTFGSGTRLTVV.

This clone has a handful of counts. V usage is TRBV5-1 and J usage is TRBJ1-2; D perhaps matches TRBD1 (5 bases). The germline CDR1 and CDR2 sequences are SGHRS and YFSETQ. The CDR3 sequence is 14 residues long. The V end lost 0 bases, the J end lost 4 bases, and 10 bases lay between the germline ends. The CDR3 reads CASSLGQGVYGYTF. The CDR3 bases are TGCGCCAGCAGCTTGGGCCAGGGCGTCTATGGCTACACCTTC.

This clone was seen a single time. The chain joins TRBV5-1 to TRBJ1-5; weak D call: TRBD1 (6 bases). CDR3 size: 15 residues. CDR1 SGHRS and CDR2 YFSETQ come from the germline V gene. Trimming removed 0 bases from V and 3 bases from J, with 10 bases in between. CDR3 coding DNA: TGCGCCAGCAGCTTGGGCGACAGGACCAATCAGCCCCAGCATTTT. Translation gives CASSLGDRTNQPQHF. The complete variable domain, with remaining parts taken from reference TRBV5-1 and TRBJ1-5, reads KAGVTQTPRYLIKTRGQQVTLSCSPISGHRSVSWYQQTPGQGLQFLFEYFSETQRNKGNFPGRFSGRQFSNSRSEMNVSTLELGDSALYLCASSLGDRTNQPQHFGDGTRLSIL.

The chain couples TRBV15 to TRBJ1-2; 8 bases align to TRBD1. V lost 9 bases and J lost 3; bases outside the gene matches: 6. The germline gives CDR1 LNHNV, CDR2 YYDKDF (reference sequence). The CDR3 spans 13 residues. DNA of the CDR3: TGTGCCACGAGGACAGGGCTTGACTATGGCTACACCTTC. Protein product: CATRTGLDYGYTF.

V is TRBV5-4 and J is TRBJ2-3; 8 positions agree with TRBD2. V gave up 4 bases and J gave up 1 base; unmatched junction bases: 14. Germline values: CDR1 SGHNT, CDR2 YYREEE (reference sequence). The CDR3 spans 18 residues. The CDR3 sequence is CASSRVGRGGIGTDTQYF. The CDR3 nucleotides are TGTGCCAGCAGCCGAGTGGGACGGGGGGGAATCGGCACAGATACGCAGTATTTT. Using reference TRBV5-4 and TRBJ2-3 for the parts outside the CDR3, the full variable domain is ETGVTQSPTHLIKTRGQQVTLRCSSQSGHNTVSWYQQALGQGPQFIFQYYREEENGRGNFPPRFSGLQFPNYSSELNVNALELDDSALYLCASSRVGRGGIGTDTQYFGPGTRLTVL.

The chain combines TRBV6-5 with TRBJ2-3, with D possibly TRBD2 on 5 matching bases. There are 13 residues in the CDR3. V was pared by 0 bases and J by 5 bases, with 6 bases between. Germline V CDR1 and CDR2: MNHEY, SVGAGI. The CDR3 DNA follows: TGTGCCAGCAGTTACTCGAGGGTAGATACGCAGTATTTT. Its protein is CASSYSRVDTQYF.

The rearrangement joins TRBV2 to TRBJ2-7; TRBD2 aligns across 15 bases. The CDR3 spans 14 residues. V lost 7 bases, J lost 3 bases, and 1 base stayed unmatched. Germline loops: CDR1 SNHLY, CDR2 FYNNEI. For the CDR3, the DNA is TGTGCCAGCAAGGGACTAGCGGGGGGCTACGAGCAGTACTTC. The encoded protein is CASKGLAGGYEQYF.

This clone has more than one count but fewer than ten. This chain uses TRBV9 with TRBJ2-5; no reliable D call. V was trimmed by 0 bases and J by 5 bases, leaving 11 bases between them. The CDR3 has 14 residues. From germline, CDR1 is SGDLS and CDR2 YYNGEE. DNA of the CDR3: TGTGCCAGCAGCGTAGGAGCCCAAGGGGAGACCCAGTACTTC. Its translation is CASSVGAQGETQYF.

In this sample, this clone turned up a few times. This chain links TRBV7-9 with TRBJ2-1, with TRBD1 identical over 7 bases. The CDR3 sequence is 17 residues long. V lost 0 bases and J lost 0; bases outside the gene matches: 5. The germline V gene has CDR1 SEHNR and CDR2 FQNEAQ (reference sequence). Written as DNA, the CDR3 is TGTGCCAGCAGCTTAGCGACAGGGACACACTCCTACAATGAGCAGTTCTTC. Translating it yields CASSLATGTHSYNEQFF.

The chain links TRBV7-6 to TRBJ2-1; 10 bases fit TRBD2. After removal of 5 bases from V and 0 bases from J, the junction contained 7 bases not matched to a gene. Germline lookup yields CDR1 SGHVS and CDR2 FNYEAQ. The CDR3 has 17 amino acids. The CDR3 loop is CASSPYSGGSSYNEQFF. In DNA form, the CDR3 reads TGTGCCAGCAGCCCGTATAGCGGGGGGAGCTCCTACAATGAGCAGTTCTTC.

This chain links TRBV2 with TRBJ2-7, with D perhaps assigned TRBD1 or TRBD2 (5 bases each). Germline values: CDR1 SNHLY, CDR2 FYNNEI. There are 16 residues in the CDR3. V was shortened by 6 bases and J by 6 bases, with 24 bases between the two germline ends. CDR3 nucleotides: TGTGCCAGCAGCCGAAAACAGCAGGGCGCGGGCTCCGAGCAGTACTTC. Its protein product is CASSRKQQGAGSEQYF.